The sequence of this T cell receptor (beta chain) was determined in a study of spatial heterogeneity in lung cancer. One entry per CDR3 protein, called by TCRdb with MiXCR from the 5' RACE reads. The sample lists 2,500 to 3,500 distinct CDR3 sequences; 17% were seen once. This CDR3 has 16 amino acids. Germline CDR1 reads WNHNN; CDR2 reads SYGVQD (reference sequence). V lost 1 base to trimming and J lost 2 bases, with 14 bases between them. On this clonotype itself: Its specificity is unknown. This beta chain turned up in a library designed for alpha chains; as an off-target read, its abundance says little.

Broader study findings: Tracking of tumor mutation counts was seen in expanded intratumoral alpha and beta TCR counts.

Time point noted: sample taken at primary tumor resection. The receptor was isolated from a male donor with early-stage non-small cell lung cancer. The V and J genes are TRBV10-1 and TRBJ1-1; no definite D call. Sequencing used lung tumor tissue, obtained at surgery. For the CDR3, the DNA is TGCGCCAGCAGTGAGTTCGATGGGGAGACAAACACTGAAGCTTTCTTT. Its translation is CASSEFDGETNTEAFF.